These 2 T cell receptor beta chains were sequenced from one sample in a study of blood T cell repertoires in COVID-19. The table came from immunoSEQ multiplex PCR; TCRdb's copy has only in-frame clones and leaves some out. The table shows some 110,000 clones, with 71% occurring only once. What was sequenced was peripheral blood. These receptors originate from a human donor with acute or convalescent COVID-19. The donor label of this sample is uncertain.

The chain joins TRBV7-9 to TRBJ2-3; 8 nucleotides agree with TRBD1. This CDR3 contains 14 residues. The V and J ends lost 7 bases and 0 bases, in that order; junction bases with no gene match: 3. Germline V gene data show CDR1 as SEHNR and CDR2 as FQNEAQ (reference sequence). CDR3 residues: CASIGQGSTDTQYF. The DNA of the CDR3 is TGTGCCAGCATAGGACAGGGTAGCACAGATACGCAGTATTTT.

The J gene is TRBJ2-7, the V gene TRBV29-1, with TRBD1 matching over 7 bases. The CDR3 has 12 amino acids. The V and J ends lost 7 bases and 3 bases, in that order; junction bases with no gene match: 6. Germline values: CDR1 SQVTM, CDR2 ANQGSEA. The CDR3 reads CSAEGQYYEQYF. In nucleotides, the CDR3 is TGCAGCGCCGAGGGACAGTACTACGAGCAGTACTTC.